This T cell receptor beta chain was captured in a study of immune heterogeneity within non-small cell lung tumors. Notes on the study in general: A significant, moderate positive correlation (R about 0.34) linked local T-cell clonality and tumor mutational burden. Multiple tumor sites within a patient showed recurrence of identical dominant CDR3 beta clonotypes; site-unique high-frequency clones were present as well. The high-frequency T-cell receptor beta clonotypes mostly did not match up between individual patients.

Remarks on this clonotype: The antigen is undetermined. A read error is possible here, since a much larger clone lies one base away. The CDR3 ends on some other residue instead of the conserved phenylalanine or tryptophan, so this is likely a read error.

Amplification of TCR beta CDR3 was performed by multiplex PCR with 32 V and 13 J primers. TCRdb processed the multiplex PCR reads anew with MiXCR; each CDR3 protein has one entry. The sample lists about 5,700 distinct CDR3 sequences; over 20% were seen once. TCRs were amplified from about 620 ng gDNA of bulk tumor per sample. Far-apart biopsies, several per primary tumor, were taken during surgery. The cohort was untreated, with newly diagnosed non-small cell lung cancer undergoing curative surgery. CDR3 length: 16 amino acids. Trimming left V 7 bases short and J 0 bases short, with 16 bases between. The gene calls are TRBV12-3 or TRBV12-4 and TRBJ1-3, with D maybe TRBD1 (5 bases). This TCR derives from a woman aged 55-70 years with non-small cell lung cancer. The sequencing input was lung tumor tissue. The CDR3 protein is CASNLIGTLSGNTIYL. Written as DNA, the CDR3 is TGTGCCAGCAACCTCATCGGGACCCTCTCTGGAAACACCATATATCTT.